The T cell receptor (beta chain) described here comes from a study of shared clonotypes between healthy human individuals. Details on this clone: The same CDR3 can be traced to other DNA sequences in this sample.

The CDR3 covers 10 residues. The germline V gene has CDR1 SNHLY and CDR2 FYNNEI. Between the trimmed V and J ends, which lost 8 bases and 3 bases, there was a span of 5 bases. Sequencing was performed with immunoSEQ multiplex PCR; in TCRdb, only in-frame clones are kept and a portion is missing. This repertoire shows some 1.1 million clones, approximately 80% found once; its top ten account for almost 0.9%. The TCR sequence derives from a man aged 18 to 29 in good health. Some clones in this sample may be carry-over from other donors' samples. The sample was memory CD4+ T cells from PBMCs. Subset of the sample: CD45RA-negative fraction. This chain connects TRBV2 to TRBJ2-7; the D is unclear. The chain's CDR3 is CASGDYEQYF. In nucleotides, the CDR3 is TGTGCCAGCGGCGACTACGAGCAGTACTTC.